This T cell receptor (beta chain) was captured in a study of T cell responses to AZD1222 COVID-19 vaccine (dated by TCRdb to about 2021). Notes on the research overall: AZD1222 recipients with second doses at about 4 weeks or about 12 weeks were pooled, because spike-specific TCR depth and breadth did not differ between schedules. Enrollment into the trials was organized by age into subgroups of 18-55, 56-69 and 70-plus years, and those subgroups contained roughly 150, 30 and 60 TCR-sequenced participants, respectively. TCR sequencing was performed for 230 to 250 trial participants, of whom 207 were given two doses of AZD1222 and 26 were given two doses of MenACWY control vaccine.

In the germline V gene, CDR1 corresponds to SGHDT and CDR2 to YYEEEE. V is clipped by 1 base and J by 4 bases, and the sequence between their germline boundaries is 8 bases long. From the cysteine through the phenylalanine, the CDR3 covers 13 amino acids. Solely the CDR3 DNA is kept, with 39 bases framed from the first base. This sample's time point label indicates: baseline before first vaccination. The vaccinee samples were drawn from two UK trials, COV001 and COV002, one of which was a single-blind randomized controlled phase 2/3 trial testing AZD1222 (ChAdOx1 nCoV-19) in healthy adults. For TCRbeta chain sequencing, PBMC samples were collected from trial participants at day 0 and at day 28 after the second dose. In regard to this clone: Its antigen is not yet known. Base-call qualities are not available, and no considerably larger clone is one nucleotide away.

Study-level results and caveats: A significant rise in spike-specific TCR breadth and depth was observed after two AZD1222 doses relative to day 0 and relative to MenACWY recipients. Reportedly, close to half of the unique spike-specific TCRs recognized epitopes lying outside the regions that are mutated in the B.1.351 and B.1.1.7 variants. Most participants were white British and females outnumbered males, and the authors suggested that clonal diversity may have been underestimated. The whole spike protein was spanned by vaccine-associated CD4 TCRs, and dominant responses were seen in regions 160-218 and 743-854. Because no day 14 peak-response samples were available, repertoires were characterized only after the peak T cell response. The 56-69-year group was small, and its depth increase did not reach significance, likely because of low power. Only five or six AZD1222 recipients were SARS-CoV-2 seropositive at baseline, limiting conclusions about previously exposed vaccinees.

The CDR3 regions of human TCRbeta chains were subjected to immunosequencing. Concerning the study's data processing: Repertoire TCRs were matched against a reference library of SARS-CoV-2-specific TCRs generated with the MIRA antigen-specificity platform. Breadth was defined as the fraction of unique TCRs that were SARS-CoV-2-associated. Depth was defined as the fraction of total T cells that were SARS-CoV-2-associated. Using the MIRA data, each spike-specific TCR was assigned both to the spike region to which the TCR was reactive and to a CD4 or CD8 class. Log10-transformed breadth and depth values were compared by one-way ANOVA with Sidak's multiple comparisons tests. This is the immuneACCESS table as TCRdb keeps it, with only in-frame sequences that have V and J called. A part of the clones is gone; compared with another copy, unresolved V genes explain less than half, and the rest is unexplained. D and trimming come from the DNA, and the V and J calls and clone size come from that table. This sample gives some 91,000 clones in total; 89% of them show up just once. The ten largest clones add up to 2% to 3% of the sample.

The specimen was peripheral blood, collected on day 0 of AZD1222 vaccination. This sequence uses TRBV5-6 and TRBJ1-2; confidence is insufficient to name the D gene. This sequence originates from an adult in good health. The DNA sequence follows: TGTGCCAGCAGCTTGATAACACTCTATGGCTACACCTTC. The translation is CASSLITLYGYTF.